A selection of T cell receptor beta chains follows, all from one sample in a study of cytomegalovirus exposure and HLA in healthy donors. This table comes from immunoSEQ multiplex PCR, and its TCRdb copy is limited to in-frame clones, with some not included. This sample's table reports roughly 30,000 clones. Sequencing input: PBMCs. All receptors derive from a woman in her forties in good health and CMV-seropositive. Each CDR3 is given with its conserved first and last residue. A D gene is named only where the DNA matches it firmly. Not all rows give a size; the values are once, few, many and, for expanded clones, a class.

CDR3 length	D gene	clone size	V gene	J gene	CDR3 DNA	CDR3 protein
16	TRBD2	.	TRBV5-1	TRBJ2-5	TGCGCCAGCAGCCAAGGTGGGGGACTAGCACAAGAGACCCAGTACTTC	CASSQGGGLAQETQYF
13	TRBD2	.	TRBV29-1	TRBJ2-1	TGCAGCGTGACGGGACTAGCGGAAAATGAGCAGTTCTTC	CSVTGLAENEQFF
18	.	medium-sized	TRBV2	TRBJ1-5	TGTGCCAGCAGTACCGCGGGGTCAGGGACCCGGGGCAATCAGCCCCAGCATTTT	CASSTAGSGTRGNQPQHF
17	.	.	TRBV11-2	TRBJ2-1	TGTGCCAGCAGCATCAGGGGAGTACGCAGCTCCGACAATGAGCAGTTCTTC	CASSIRGVRSSDNEQFF
15	TRBD1	.	TRBV5-6	TRBJ1-1	TGTGCCAGCAGCTCGCCGAAGACAGGGGGCACTGAAGCTTTCTTT	CASSSPKTGGTEAFF
18	TRBD2	.	TRBV13	TRBJ2-1	TGTGCCAGCAGCTATGGACTAGCGGGAGGCCTCCTCGACAATGAGCAGTTCTTC	CASSYGLAGGLLDNEQFF
17	TRBD2	.	TRBV29-1	TRBJ2-3	TGCAGCGTTGAGTCCCCCGCTAGCGGGAGGGAGGCAGATACGCAGTATTTT	CSVESPASGREADTQYF
14	TRBD1	.	TRBV2	TRBJ1-2	TGTGCCAGCAGTGGACAGGGAGCTAACTATGGCTACACCTTC	CASSGQGANYGYTF
13	.	.	TRBV29-1	TRBJ1-1	TGCAGCGTTGGGGCAGGGTCGAACACTGAAGCTTTCTTT	CSVGAGSNTEAFF
16	TRBD2	.	TRBV28	TRBJ2-7	TGTGCCAGCAGTTCTCACCCCCAGCGGGAGGTTTGGAAGCAGTACTTC	CASSSHPQREVWKQYF
15	.	.	TRBV5-1	TRBJ2-1	TGCGCCAGCAGCCCCCCGGGACAAGCCTACAATGAGCAGTTCTTC	CASSPPGQAYNEQFF
15	.	.	TRBV4-3	TRBJ2-7	TGCGCCAGCAGCCTGGACCCCTGGACTGGAAGCGAGCAGTACTTC	CASSLDPWTGSEQYF
16	TRBD2	.	TRBV7-2	TRBJ2-5	TGTGCCAGCAGCTCACCACCGGGACTAGCGATAGAGACCCAGTACTTC	CASSSPPGLAIETQYF